The 29 T cell receptor beta chains given below trace back to one sample, sequenced in a study of T cell repertoires in cytomegalovirus infection. These receptors lack a known antigen. In TCRdb, the reads were re-called with MiXCR into one record per CDR3 protein. The sample comprises about 920,000 distinct CDR3 sequences, approximately 31% of which are singletons, and 13% rests with the top ten. The source was cultured CD8+ T cells from PBMCs, collected from culture after CMV antigen stimulation. These receptors were obtained from a human donor in good health (CMV status not recorded). Some clones in this sample may be carry-over from other donors' samples.

The V and J genes are TRBV10-1 and TRBJ2-2; TRBD2 agrees at 7 bases. V was pared by 4 bases and J by 2 bases, with 13 bases of the junction left unmatched. The CDR3 sequence is 18 residues long. Germline CDR1 and CDR2: WNHNN and SYGVQD (reference sequence). In nucleotides, the CDR3 is TGCGCCAGCAGTGGAGAAAAGAGCGGGGTCCCAAACACCGGGGAGCTGTTTTTT. Translation gives CASSGEKSGVPNTGELFF.

This clonotype was seen many times. V gene TRBV10-3 combines with J gene TRBJ2-2; D might be TRBD2 (6 bases). From germline, CDR1 is ENHRY and CDR2 SYGVKD. This CDR3 contains 14 residues. Trimming left V 4 bases short and J 3 bases short, with 9 bases between. In DNA, the CDR3 is TGTGCCATCAGTGGAGGAGGGGACACCGGGGAGCTGTTTTTT. This sequence encodes CAISGGGDTGELFF.

The chain has TRBV4-1 and TRBJ2-3; D tentatively fits TRBD1 or TRBD2 (6 bases each). Looked up from germline, CDR1 is MGHRA and CDR2 is YSYEKL. Trimming shortened V by 1 base and J by 0 bases, and 14 bases separated the two germline ends. The CDR3 extends over 17 amino acids. CDR3 region: CASSQGVQGTSTDTQYF. DNA of the CDR3: TGCGCCAGCAGCCAAGGGGTTCAGGGGACTAGCACAGATACGCAGTATTTT.

The V call is TRBV7-9, the J call TRBJ2-3; D is unresolved. The V gene's germline CDR1 is SEHNR and CDR2 FQNEAQ (reference sequence). This CDR3 contains 14 residues. The ends were cut back, 0 bases at V and 1 base at J, with 5 bases in the middle. The CDR3 loop reads CASSLALRTDTQYF. DNA of the CDR3: TGTGCCAGCAGCTTAGCGCTCCGCACAGATACGCAGTATTTT.

This clonotype was counted once. V gene TRBV12-5 combines with J gene TRBJ1-5; D is uncertain. Germline V lookup: CDR1 LGHNT, CDR2 FRNRAP. There are 14 residues in the CDR3. V was trimmed by 4 bases and J by 0 bases, leaving 7 bases between them. CDR3 DNA sequence: TGTGCTAGTGGTTCAGAAAGTAGCAATCAGCCCCAGCATTTT. It translates to CASGSESSNQPQHF. The full variable domain, rest sourced from reference TRBV12-5 and TRBJ1-5, is DARVTQTPRHKVTEMGQEVTMRCQPILGHNTVFWYRQTMMQGLELLAYFRNRAPLDDSGMPKDRFSAEMPDATLATLKIQPSEPRDSAVYFCASGSESSNQPQHFGDGTRLSIL.

The genes are TRBV5-1 and TRBJ2-1; 9 bases are shared with TRBD2. The J segment lost 5 bases and the V segment lost 1 base, leaving 4 bases of the junction unmatched. There are 15 residues in the CDR3. CDR1 SGHRS and CDR2 YFSETQ come from the germline V gene. DNA of the CDR3: TGCGCCAGCAGCTTGTTTGCGGGGGGGAACAATGAGCAGTTCTTC. Protein sequence: CASSLFAGGNNEQFF.

V is TRBV2 and J is TRBJ2-3; no definite D call. Trimming took 8 bases from V and 1 from J, leaving 7 bases between them. The length of the CDR3 is 12 residues. CDR1 is SNHLY and CDR2 is FYNNEI in the germline V gene. The CDR3 bases are TGTGCCAGCTTTCAGGGCACAGATACGCAGTATTTT. This codes for CASFQGTDTQYF.

CDR3 DNA: TGTGCCAGCAGCCCTGGGCGGGGGCAAAACACCGGGGAGCTGTTTTTT. Translated, it gives CASSPGRGQNTGELFF. The rearrangement uses TRBV3-1 and TRBJ2-2; a weak D match, TRBD2 (7 bases). Trimming pared 4 bases from V and 2 bases from J, leaving 14 bases between. Germline V gives CDR1 LGHDT, CDR2 YNNKEL (reference sequence). The length of the CDR3 is 16 residues.

A note on this clonotype: The junction departs from the called germline gene at one end, perhaps through a read error. This rearrangement joins TRBV6-4 to TRBJ1-1; 7 bases map to TRBD1. This CDR3 is built from 17 residues. Germline CDR1 is MRHNA and CDR2 is SNTAGT. The CDR3: CASSYVGGTEMNAEAFF. In DNA, the CDR3 is TGTGCCAGCAGTTATGTAGGCGGGACAGAGATGAACGCTGAAGCTTTCTTT.

This clonotype was detected only a few times. This chain joins TRBV12-3 or TRBV12-4 and TRBJ2-1; D possibly corresponds to TRBD1 (6 bases). The V and J ends lost 4 bases and 8 bases respectively, with 12 bases between them. This CDR3 spans 13 amino acids. CDR3 in DNA: TGTGCCAGCAGTTCCGGGACAACCTATGAGCAGTTCTTC. It encodes CASSSGTTYEQFF.

There are a few counts of this clonotype. The chain is built from TRBV12-5 and TRBJ1-5; 7 bases are shared with TRBD1. The CDR3 spans 15 residues. Germline V CDR1 and CDR2: LGHNT, FRNRAP. Germline trimming cut 3 bases from V and 2 bases from J; bases unmatched to any gene: 4. CDR3 amino acids: CASGFGQAGNQPQHF. In nucleotides, the CDR3 is TGTGCTAGTGGTTTCGGACAGGCGGGCAATCAGCCCCAGCATTTT.

The chain links TRBV6-2 or TRBV6-3 to TRBJ1-5; D remains unclear. Germline values: CDR1 MNHEY, CDR2 SVGEGT. V was trimmed by 6 bases and J by 3 bases, leaving 12 bases between them. The CDR3 has 14 residues. As DNA, the CDR3 is TGTGCCAGCAGCAGTCACAGCTTCAATCAGCCCCAGCATTTT. This sequence encodes CASSSHSFNQPQHF.

The chain carries TRBV2 and TRBJ1-3; no reliable D call. This CDR3 contains 15 residues. The germline V and J ends were trimmed by 5 bases and 0 bases, with 11 bases remaining between them. Germline loops: CDR1 SNHLY, CDR2 FYNNEI. Here the CDR3 reads CASSPTGPSGNTIYF. The CDR3 coding sequence is TGTGCCAGCAGTCCCACCGGGCCCTCTGGAAACACCATATATTTT.

The chain joins TRBV5-1 to TRBJ2-1; 9 positions match TRBD2. V dropped 4 bases and J dropped 3; count of bases not matched to a gene: 8. The germline V gene encodes CDR1 SGHRS and CDR2 YFSETQ. The CDR3 runs 16 residues. The CDR3 sequence: CASSTRVAGVYNEQFF. The CDR3 coding sequence is TGCGCCAGCAGCACCCGGGTAGCGGGGGTCTACAATGAGCAGTTCTTC.

The V gene is TRBV7-9, the J gene TRBJ1-1; 7 bases are a match to TRBD1. This CDR3 is 17 amino acids long. Germline V lookup: CDR1 SEHNR, CDR2 FQNEAQ (reference sequence). Unmatched junction bases numbered 9, after V lost 1 base and J lost 1 base. CDR3 DNA: TGTGCCAGCAGCTTAGGGGTAGCAAGGGGGCAGAACACTGAAGCTTTCTTT. It is translated as CASSLGVARGQNTEAFF.

This clonotype came up a few times. The chain couples TRBV7-9 to TRBJ1-2, with a weak D call TRBD1 (5 bases). V was trimmed by 0 bases and J by 2 bases, leaving 7 bases between them. This CDR3 has 14 amino acids. Germline V gene data show CDR1 as SEHNR and CDR2 as FQNEAQ (reference sequence). The CDR3 loop reads CASSLAGRNYGYTF. The CDR3 nucleotides read TGTGCCAGCAGCTTAGCGGGACGGAACTATGGCTACACCTTC.

This chain connects TRBV6-1 to TRBJ2-3, with D perhaps matching TRBD2 (7 bases). Germline values: CDR1 MNHNS, CDR2 SASEGT. V lost 8 bases and J 6 bases, leaving 27 bases between the germline ends. The CDR3 is 17 residues long. The CDR3 nucleotides read TGTGCCAGCGCCCCTACCGAGGGGGGGCCGCCATGGGATACGCAGTATTTT. It encodes CASAPTEGGPPWDTQYF.

This clonotype was observed at least ten times. The chain has TRBV7-6 and TRBJ2-5; 12 bases align to TRBD2. V lost 4 bases and J lost 0; bases outside the gene matches: 6. CDR1 is SGHVS and CDR2 is FNYEAQ in the germline V gene. CDR3 length equals 17 residues. CDR3 DNA sequence: TGTGCCAGCAGCTCAGGACTAGCGGGGACCTACCAAGAGACCCAGTACTTC. It yields the protein CASSSGLAGTYQETQYF. Complete variable domain (other parts from reference TRBV7-6 and TRBJ2-5): GAGVSQSPRYKVTKRGQDVALRCDPISGHVSLYWYRQALGQGPEFLTYFNYEAQQDKSGLPNDRFSAERPEGSISTLTIQRTEQRDSAMYRCASSSGLAGTYQETQYFGPGTRLLVL.

The table lists this clonotype with many counts. V is TRBV7-8 and J is TRBJ1-1; D is undetermined. Germline values: CDR1 SGHVS, CDR2 FQNEAQ. There are 16 residues in the CDR3. V gave up 1 base and J gave up 1 base, with 13 bases separating them. The CDR3 region is CASSLVPLGGNTEAFF. CDR3 DNA: TGTGCCAGCAGCTTAGTTCCTCTAGGAGGGAACACTGAAGCTTTCTTT.

This clonotype showed up just a few times. V usage is TRBV29-1 and J usage is TRBJ1-2; unclear D gene. The CDR3 extends over 18 amino acids. V lost 0 bases and J lost 3, with 23 bases in between. Germline V gene lookup returns CDR1 SQVTM and CDR2 ANQGSEA. CDR3 coding DNA: TGCAGCGTTGAAGAGTCTTATGGAGGCAGCAGGTGGGACTATGGCTACACCTTC. It translates to CSVEESYGGSRWDYGYTF.

This clonotype was seen only a few times. This chain links TRBV28 with TRBJ2-1; TRBD1 matches 7 bases. Germline V gene sequence: CDR1 MDHEN, CDR2 SYDVKM. The CDR3 contains 17 residues. The V segment lost 8 bases and the J segment 0 bases; nucleotides outside the gene matches: 13. The CDR3 nucleotides are TGTGCCAGCGGCCCCGGACAGGCATTACTCTCCTACAATGAGCAGTTCTTC. The encoded protein is CASGPGQALLSYNEQFF.

This clonotype has only a few counts. The chain is built from TRBV18 and TRBJ2-5, with D perhaps matching TRBD2 (5 bases). This CDR3 region has 16 residues. CDR1 and CDR2 (germline): KGHSH, LQKENI. V gave up 3 bases and J gave up 1 base, with 15 bases separating them. The DNA for the CDR3 is TGTGCCAGCTCACCGGTTGAAGGGAGCGTCCAAGAGACCCAGTACTTC. Residues: CASSPVEGSVQETQYF.

V is TRBV20-1 and J is TRBJ1-2, with 8 positions matching TRBD1. The germline V gene encodes CDR1 DFQATT and CDR2 SNEGSKA (reference sequence). This CDR3 contains 14 residues. Unmatched junction bases numbered 5, after V lost 1 base and J lost 4 bases. Here the CDR3 DNA reads TGCAGTGCTAGAGGGGGAGACAGGGGCTATGGCTACACCTTC. Protein sequence: CSARGGDRGYGYTF.

This clonotype has a count of ten or more. This chain joins TRBV7-8 and TRBJ1-2; D may be TRBD1 (5 bases). Germline V gives CDR1 SGHVS, CDR2 FQNEAQ. V lost 5 bases, J lost 7 bases, and 20 bases lay in between. This CDR3 is 15 amino acids long. In DNA form, the CDR3 reads TGTGCCAGCAGCCTGGGACTGGATTGGGAGAGTGGCTACACCTTC. Encoded protein: CASSLGLDWESGYTF.

As concerns this clonotype: Germline is not matched at one junction end, which may reflect a read error. The CDR3 is CASRGPRDRLPSSGNTVYF. The CDR3 DNA follows: TGTGCCAGCAGAGGTCCCCGGGACAGGCTACCCAGCTCTGGAAACACCGTATATTTT. V gene TRBV12-3 or TRBV12-4 combines with J gene TRBJ1-3; 8 bases are shared with TRBD1. The CDR3 length is 19 residues.

This chain links TRBV29-1 with TRBJ1-1, with a tentative D call TRBD1 (5 bases). The germline V gene encodes CDR1 SQVTM and CDR2 ANQGSEA. Trimming removed 6 bases from V and 1 base from J, with 9 bases in between. The CDR3 is made up of 12 amino acids. Here the CDR3 reads CSVFGQNTEAFF. The CDR3 coding sequence is TGCAGCGTCTTTGGACAGAACACTGAAGCTTTCTTT. Together with reference TRBV29-1 and TRBJ1-1, the CDR3 gives the full variable domain: SAVISQKPSRDICQRGTSLTIQCQVDSQVTMMFWYRQQPGQSLTLIATANQGSEATYESGFVIDKFPISRPNLTFSTLTVSNMSPEDSSIYLCSVFGQNTEAFFGQGTRLTVV.

This clonotype was picked up a small number of times. V and J are TRBV4-1 and TRBJ1-1, with D unclear. The ends were cut back, 1 base at V and 8 bases at J, with 17 bases in the middle. The CDR3 covers 15 residues. Looked up from germline, CDR1 is MGHRA and CDR2 is YSYEKL. The CDR3 region has the DNA TGCGCCAGCAGCCAAGTACGGGGTTCCCCCGGGGAAGCTTTCTTT. Translated, it gives CASSQVRGSPGEAFF.

This clonotype has just a few counts. The J gene is TRBJ1-1, the V gene TRBV6-6, with D tentatively TRBD1 (6 bases). The germline V and J ends were trimmed by 1 base and 0 bases, with 9 bases remaining between them. The CDR3 has 15 residues. CDR1 and CDR2 (germline): MNHNY, SVGAGI (reference sequence). The CDR3 DNA reads as TGTGCCAGCAGTTACTTACAGGGTGTGAACACTGAAGCTTTCTTT. Translating gives CASSYLQGVNTEAFF.

This clonotype was counted only a few times. This chain joins TRBV7-8 and TRBJ2-7, with D possibly being TRBD2 (5 bases). The CDR3 runs to 15 residues. CDR1 is SGHVS and CDR2 is FQNEAQ in the germline V gene. Trimming took 5 bases from V and 2 from J, leaving 16 bases between them. In nucleotides, the CDR3 is TGTGCCAGCAGCAAAGTCGGGGTTAATGCCTACGAGCAGTACGTC. This translates into CASSKVGVNAYEQYV.